This T cell receptor beta chain was recovered during a study of regulatory T cells in long-lasting Graves disease. V lost 5 bases, J lost 4 bases, and 24 bases lay in between. CDR1 is SGHTA and CDR2 is FQGNSA in the germline V gene. This CDR3 contains 17 residues. Building of the TCR beta libraries involved iRepertoire HTBI primers and Arm-PCR of CDR3 regions. TCRdb ran MiXCR on the multiplex PCR reads and lists one entry per CDR3 protein. Here the sample spans fewer than 550,000 distinct CDR3 sequences, 20% to 25% being singletons. Time point here: persistent/refractory GD, antithyroid drugs over 5 years with positive TRAb. With RNA extracted from PBMCs as input, the TCR library was made. From each patient, about 8.5 milliliters of peripheral blood was drawn and collected into an EDTA anticoagulant tube. This clonotype showed up many times.

The rearrangement uses TRBV7-2 and TRBJ2-7; no firm D call. Sequences were derived from peripheral blood mononuclear cells (PBMCs), sampled when the disease was refractory, from a patient treated with antithyroid drugs. The TCR sequence derives from a female donor with Graves disease. The CDR3 sequence is CASSKRPQALTMYEQYF. DNA for the CDR3: TGTGCCAGCAGCAAAAGGCCCCAAGCTCTCACTATGTACGAGCAGTACTTC. The full variable domain, in which reference TRBV7-2 and TRBJ2-7 provide the parts outside the CDR3, is GAGVSQSPSNKVTEKGKDVELRCDPISGHTALYWYRQSLGQGLEFLIYFQGNSAPDKSGLPSDRFSAERTGGSVSTLTIQRTQQEDSAVYLCASSKRPQALTMYEQYFGPGTRLTVT.